This T cell receptor (beta chain) was captured in a study of T cell changes during pregnancy in multiple sclerosis. The CDR3 is 13 residues long. V lost 1 base, J lost 6 bases, and 2 bases stayed unmatched. Germline lookup yields CDR1 SEHNR and CDR2 FQNEAQ (reference sequence). Method: immunoSEQ multiplex PCR; TCRdb's copy keeps in-frame clones and lacks some. The data hold roughly 25,000 clones, with 89% observed a single time. The chain uses TRBV7-9 and TRBJ1-2; 7 bases agree with TRBD1. The sample in question was CD8+ T cells from peripheral blood mononuclear cells, obtained in the second trimester of pregnancy. This receptor was taken from a female donor with multiple sclerosis, enrolled in a pregnancy study. The CDR3 is CASSLGQGDGYTF. The CDR3 bases are TGTGCCAGCAGCTTAGGACAGGGAGATGGCTACACCTTC.